The 15 T cell receptor beta chains in this list originate from one sample, sequenced in a study of blood T cell repertoires in COVID-19. The assay was immunoSEQ multiplex PCR, and TCRdb's table has in-frame clones only and misses some. This table has roughly 410,000 clones, over 75% appearing once. The sample comprised peripheral blood. These receptors all stem from a woman aged 55-69 years with COVID-19, enrolled during active disease.

The rearrangement joins TRBV9 to TRBJ2-1; D unclear. CDR1 and CDR2 from the germline V gene are SGDLS and YYNGEE. The CDR3 length is 15 residues. Trimming took off 0 bases at V and 8 bases at J, with 15 bases between the two ends. The CDR3 sequence: CASSVGLIDIHEQFF. The CDR3 bases are TGTGCCAGCAGCGTAGGTTTAATCGACATCCATGAGCAGTTCTTC.

This chain links TRBV7-8 with TRBJ1-2; D is perhaps TRBD1 (5 bases). Germline assignment: CDR1 SGHVS and CDR2 FQNEAQ. V was shortened by 5 bases and J by 5 bases, with 15 bases between the two germline ends. This CDR3 region has 14 residues. The CDR3 is CASSPSTASYGYTF. The DNA of the CDR3 is TGTGCCAGCAGCCCTTCGACAGCATCTTATGGCTACACCTTC.

This chain connects TRBV5-1 to TRBJ2-7; D is perhaps TRBD2 (7 bases). Germline CDR1 and CDR2: SGHRS and YFSETQ. Trimming pared 5 bases from V and 2 bases from J, leaving 14 bases between. The CDR3 consists of 14 residues. The CDR3 DNA reads as TGCGCCAGCAGTACCACCGGGGGGCCCTACGAGCAGTACTTC. Protein sequence: CASSTTGGPYEQYF.

The chain uses TRBV5-1 and TRBJ1-2; D remains ambiguous. Trimming stripped 0 bases from V and 4 bases from J, with 10 bases between. The germline V gene has CDR1 SGHRS and CDR2 YFSETQ. This CDR3 spans 14 amino acids. CDR3 protein: CASSLGSAGYGYTF. CDR3 nucleotide sequence: TGCGCCAGCAGCTTGGGCTCAGCGGGCTATGGCTACACCTTC.

This chain connects TRBV15 to TRBJ1-2, with D perhaps matching TRBD1 (6 bases). CDR1 is LNHNV and CDR2 is YYDKDF in the germline V gene (reference sequence). This CDR3 spans 14 amino acids. V gave up 3 bases and J gave up 1 base, with 9 bases separating them. CDR3 DNA sequence: TGTGCCACCAGCAGCAAGGACAGTAACTATGGCTACACCTTC. Translation gives CATSSKDSNYGYTF.

The chain recombines TRBV4-1 with TRBJ2-4; 13 bases fit TRBD2. J lost 13 bases, V lost 4 bases, and 7 bases had no gene match. Germline CDR1 is MGHRA and CDR2 is YSYEKL. CDR3 length: 14 amino acids. The CDR3 region is CASSPEQGLAGQYF. CDR3 nucleotides: TGCGCCAGCAGCCCCGAACAGGGACTAGCGGGGCAGTACTTC.

CDR3 region: CASTLTGNGYTF. The CDR3 nucleotides read TGTGCCAGTACTTTGACAGGAAATGGCTACACCTTC. The chain uses TRBV19 and TRBJ1-2; D possibly corresponds to TRBD1 (6 bases). CDR3 size: 12 residues. Trimming took off 7 bases at V and 6 bases at J, with 12 bases between the two ends. Germline assignment: CDR1 LNHDA and CDR2 SQIVND (reference sequence).

In its sample, this clone was seen many times. The CDR3, as DNA: TGTGCCAGCAGCTTAGGGGGACAGGGTATGAGGGCCAACGTCCTGACTTTC. This gives the protein CASSLGGQGMRANVLTF. The chain uses TRBV7-9 and TRBJ2-6; 9 nucleotides line up with TRBD1. Germline V gene sequence: CDR1 SEHNR, CDR2 FQNEAQ (reference sequence). The CDR3 has 17 amino acids. After removal of 1 base from V and 5 bases from J, the junction contained 6 bases not matched to a gene.

This clone was counted only a few times. The chain is built from TRBV9 and TRBJ1-2; D remains ambiguous. Trimming pared 0 bases from V and 7 bases from J, leaving 22 bases between. From germline, CDR1 is SGDLS and CDR2 YYNGEE. The CDR3 spans 17 residues. The CDR3 here is CASSVALRVEGRAGYTF. DNA for the CDR3: TGTGCCAGCAGCGTAGCCCTACGAGTTGAGGGCAGAGCTGGCTACACCTTC.

J is TRBJ2-1 and V is TRBV10-1, with 8 bases fitting TRBD2. Germline V CDR1 and CDR2: WNHNN, SYGVQD (reference sequence). V lost 5 bases, J lost 0 bases, and 6 bases stayed unmatched. CDR3 size: 16 residues. As DNA, the CDR3 is TGCGCCAGCAGTAATCAGCGGGGGAGCTCCTACAATGAGCAGTTCTTC. It codes for CASSNQRGSSYNEQFF.

The rearrangement joins TRBV18 to TRBJ2-1; tentative D call: TRBD2 (6 bases). The CDR3 is 14 residues long. Germline V CDR1 and CDR2: KGHSH, LQKENI. V was pared by 1 base and J by 5 bases, with 9 bases between. CDR3 protein: CASSPQGLNNEQFF. The CDR3 DNA sequence: TGTGCCAGCTCACCACAGGGACTGAACAATGAGCAGTTCTTC.

V is TRBV29-1 and J is TRBJ1-2, with TRBD1 matching 9 bases. Germline V gives CDR1 SQVTM, CDR2 ANQGSEA. With 6 bases clipped from V and 7 bases from J, the junction kept 12 bases outside the gene matches. There are 14 residues in the CDR3. The CDR3 region has the DNA TGCAGCGTCGACGAAAGGACAGGGGAGGCTGGCTACACCTTC. This codes for CSVDERTGEAGYTF.

This sequence joins TRBV5-1 and TRBJ2-7, with 8 bases matching TRBD2. After removal of 4 bases from V and 4 bases from J, the junction contained 7 bases not matched to a gene. There are 14 residues in the CDR3. Germline CDR1 reads SGHRS; CDR2 reads YFSETQ. CDR3 protein: CASSTGTSSYEQYF. The CDR3, as DNA: TGCGCCAGCAGCACCGGGACTAGTTCGTACGAGCAGTACTTC.

V is TRBV5-4 and J is TRBJ1-5, with 12 bases aligning to TRBD1. V lost 4 bases and J lost 6; bases outside the gene matches: 5. Germline V gene sequence: CDR1 SGHNT, CDR2 YYREEE (reference sequence). The CDR3 totals 15 residues. The CDR3 loop reads CASSPGTGGFQPQHF. DNA of the CDR3: TGTGCCAGCAGCCCGGGGACAGGGGGCTTTCAGCCCCAGCATTTT.

This clone appeared a single time. The CDR3 bases are TGCGCCAGCAGCCAGCCGGGACAGGGGACGAACACCATATATTTT. It is translated as CASSQPGQGTNTIYF. This chain uses TRBV4-1 with TRBJ1-3, with TRBD1 identical over 10 bases. This CDR3 is built from 15 residues. Trimming at V came to 3 bases and at J to 7 bases, leaving 6 bases not matched to a gene. CDR1 is MGHRA, CDR2 YSYEKL, per germline.